Following are 20 T cell receptor beta chains from one sample sequenced in a study of early T cells in non-severe SARS-CoV-2 infection. One entry per CDR3 protein, called by TCRdb with MiXCR from the 5' RACE reads. The sample records approximately 66,000 distinct CDR3 sequences, approximately 13% being singletons. The material sequenced was whole blood. The receptors derive from an adult who was a healthcare worker with PCR-confirmed SARS-CoV-2 infection or an uninfected control (not recorded which).

This clonotype was seen ten or more times. This chain joins TRBV7-6 and TRBJ2-2, with 8 bases matching TRBD2. Trimming cost V 2 bases and J 1 base; bases outside gene matches: 6. CDR1 and CDR2 from the germline V gene are SGHVS and FNYEAQ. The CDR3 runs to 17 residues. For the CDR3, the DNA is TGTGCCAGCAGCTTATCGGGGGGGTCCAGGAACACCGGGGAGCTGTTTTTT. It codes for CASSLSGGSRNTGELFF.

The chain combines TRBV2 with TRBJ2-3; D is uncertain. Trimming removed 6 bases from V and 3 bases from J, with 10 bases in between. Germline V gives CDR1 SNHLY, CDR2 FYNNEI. The CDR3 extends over 13 amino acids. CDR3 region: CASRARLTDTQYF. The CDR3 DNA sequence: TGTGCCAGCAGGGCAAGATTGACAGATACGCAGTATTTT.

This sequence joins TRBV7-2 and TRBJ1-5; D gene uncertain. Germline values: CDR1 SGHTA, CDR2 FQGNSA. The CDR3 has 12 residues. Trimming removed 4 bases from V and 10 bases from J, with 11 bases in between. CDR3 sequence (DNA): TGTGCCAGCAGCTCGAACCGGGGACCCCAGCATTTT. Amino acid sequence: CASSSNRGPQHF.

This clonotype has a count of ten or more. The gene calls are TRBV21-1 and TRBJ1-4; TRBD1, the table's D call, lacks a check against the DNA. TRBV21-1 is an annotated pseudogene. The CDR3 length is 16 residues. The DNA for the CDR3 is TGTGCCAGCAGCAAACGAAGGGACAGTCCTAATGAAAAACTGTTTTTT. This codes for CASSKRRDSPNEKLFF.

At least ten counts were recorded for this clonotype. This chain joins TRBV9 and TRBJ2-5, with TRBD2 identical over 11 bases. Germline V CDR1 and CDR2: SGDLS, YYNGEE. This CDR3 comprises 14 residues. The V gene end was trimmed by 4 bases and the J gene end by 5 bases; junction bases not matched to a gene: 4. The CDR3 spells CASSPTSGEETQYF. As DNA, the CDR3 is TGTGCCAGCAGCCCGACTAGCGGGGAGGAGACCCAGTACTTC.

V gene TRBV28 combines with J gene TRBJ2-7; D possibly corresponds to TRBD2 (6 bases). Germline V gives CDR1 MDHEN, CDR2 SYDVKM. The CDR3 has 13 residues. The V end was cut by 3 bases, the J end by 2 bases, with 8 bases between. The CDR3 sequence is CASSFAGTYEQYF. The DNA of the CDR3 is TGTGCCAGCAGTTTTGCGGGGACCTACGAGCAGTACTTC.

This clonotype was observed a handful of times. V is TRBV7-9 and J is TRBJ2-7, with 7 bases aligning to TRBD1. Per the germline V gene, CDR1 is SEHNR and CDR2 is FQNEAQ (reference sequence). The CDR3 sequence is 11 residues long. The CDR3 region is CITGESYEQYF. DNA of the CDR3: TGTATAACAGGGGAGTCCTACGAGCAGTACTTC. The complete variable domain, with remaining parts taken from reference TRBV7-9 and TRBJ2-7, reads DTGVSQNPRHKITKRGQNVTFRCDPISEHNRLYWYRQTLGQGPEFLTYFQNEAQLEKSRLLSDRFSAERPKGSFSTLEIQRTEQGDSAMYLCITGESYEQYFGPGTRLTVT.

This clonotype was counted only a few times. The V and J genes are TRBV5-4 and TRBJ1-3, with a possible D match to TRBD1 (6 bases). Trimming stripped 4 bases from V and 0 bases from J, with 14 bases between. The CDR3 runs 16 residues. Germline CDR1 reads SGHNT; CDR2 reads YYREEE (reference sequence). CDR3 sequence (DNA): TGTGCCAGCAGCCAGGACCCACAGGGCTCTGGAAACACCATATATTTT. As protein: CASSQDPQGSGNTIYF.

For the CDR3, the DNA is TGCAGTGCTAGAGATTTTTGGCGGACTAGCGGGACCAACGACAATGAGCAGTTCTTC. Translating it yields CSARDFWRTSGTNDNEQFF. The chain links TRBV20-1 to TRBJ2-1, with TRBD2 identical over 12 bases. J was trimmed by 5 bases and V by 0 bases; bases with no gene match: 14. Germline CDR1 DFQATT, CDR2 SNEGSKA (reference sequence). The CDR3 contains 19 residues.

This clonotype was picked up many times. This sequence joins TRBV3-1 and TRBJ2-5; TRBD1 matches 7 bases. The CDR3 has 16 amino acids. The germline V gene encodes CDR1 LGHDT and CDR2 YNNKEL (reference sequence). V lost 0 bases to trimming and J lost 5 bases; unmatched junction nucleotides: 9. CDR3 bases: TGTGCCAGCAGCCAAGAAAGAGCGAACAGGGGCGAGACCCAGTACTTC. As protein: CASSQERANRGETQYF.

This clonotype was observed a few times. The rearrangement joins TRBV20-1 to TRBJ2-1; D is possibly TRBD2 (5 bases). Trimming took off 6 bases at V and 8 bases at J, with 14 bases between the two ends. This CDR3 has 12 residues. The germline gives CDR1 DFQATT, CDR2 SNEGSKA (reference sequence). This CDR3 is CSATDFGDEQFF. DNA for the CDR3: TGCAGTGCAACGGACTTTGGGGATGAGCAGTTCTTC.

This clonotype appeared many times. The V call is TRBV14, the J call TRBJ2-5; D is undetermined. Trimming removed 3 bases from V and 0 bases from J, with 5 bases in between. Germline assignment: CDR1 SGHDN and CDR2 FVKESK. The CDR3 is 13 residues long. This CDR3 is CASSHYNQETQYF. CDR3 in DNA: TGTGCCAGCAGCCACTACAACCAAGAGACCCAGTACTTC.

There are many counts of this clonotype. The gene calls are TRBV20-1 and TRBJ1-1, with D perhaps TRBD1 (6 bases). This CDR3 comprises 12 residues. From germline, CDR1 is DFQATT and CDR2 SNEGSKA (reference sequence). The ends were cut back, 4 bases at V and 5 bases at J, with 11 bases in the middle. Here the CDR3 DNA reads TGCAGTGCTAACGGGGGCATGACTGAAGCTTTCTTT. Amino acids: CSANGGMTEAFF.

The chain joins TRBV29-1 to TRBJ1-3; D is unresolved. The CDR3 length is 13 residues. Germline assignment: CDR1 SQVTM and CDR2 ANQGSEA. The V end lost 4 bases, the J end lost 0 bases, and 7 bases lay between the germline ends. Here the CDR3 reads CSVAGSSGNTIYF. The CDR3 DNA reads TGCAGCGTTGCGGGCAGCTCTGGAAACACCATATATTTT. The whole variable domain, remainder taken from reference TRBV29-1 and TRBJ1-3, is SAVISQKPSRDICQRGTSLTIQCQVDSQVTMMFWYRQQPGQSLTLIATANQGSEATYESGFVIDKFPISRPNLTFSTLTVSNMSPEDSSIYLCSVAGSSGNTIYFGEGSWLTVV.

This clonotype was observed at least ten times. The gene calls are TRBV27 and TRBJ2-5, with TRBD1 matching over 7 bases. Germline V gene data show CDR1 as MNHEY and CDR2 as SMNVEV (reference sequence). This CDR3 contains 13 residues. J lost 7 bases, V lost 6 bases, and 8 bases had no gene match. The CDR3, as DNA: TGTGCCAGCAGGAAGACAGGGTGGGGGACCCAGTACTTC. Protein sequence: CASRKTGWGTQYF.

In its sample, this clonotype was seen a few times. The chain is built from TRBV4-3 and TRBJ2-7, with D possibly TRBD2 on 6 matching bases. With 1 base removed from V and 3 bases from J, the gap between germline ends came to 10 bases. The germline V gene has CDR1 LGHNA and CDR2 YSLEER. The CDR3 covers 14 residues. The CDR3 here is CASSQGRVFYEQYF. CDR3 bases: TGCGCCAGCAGCCAAGGGAGGGTTTTCTACGAGCAGTACTTC.

This clonotype has more than one count but fewer than ten. This chain connects TRBV4-1 to TRBJ2-7, with 7 bases aligning to TRBD1. The junction had 8 bases not matched to a gene; V was cut back by 0 bases and J by 0 bases. The germline CDR1 and CDR2 sequences are MGHRA and YSYEKL. The CDR3 covers 17 residues. Here the CDR3 reads CASSQEGWAGGSYEQYF. The CDR3 DNA reads TGCGCCAGCAGCCAAGAGGGGTGGGCAGGGGGCTCCTACGAGCAGTACTTC.

The sample holds many counts of this clonotype. V usage is TRBV20-1 and J usage is TRBJ2-7; 8 nucleotides line up with TRBD1. Losses at the gene ends were 6 bases for V and 3 bases for J; bases not matched to a gene: 7. The CDR3 sequence is 13 residues long. Germline assignment: CDR1 DFQATT and CDR2 SNEGSKA (reference sequence). CDR3 sequence: CSASGQGIYEQYF. CDR3 bases: TGCAGTGCGAGTGGACAGGGTATCTACGAGCAGTACTTC.

This clonotype was seen repeatedly, ten times or more. The gene calls are TRBV9 and TRBJ2-6; D gene uncertain. The V gene lost 4 bases and the J gene lost 3 bases, with 2 bases spanning the gap. The germline CDR1 and CDR2 sequences are SGDLS and YYNGEE. The CDR3 consists of 12 residues. CDR3 residues: CASSLGANVLTF. Here the CDR3 DNA reads TGTGCCAGCAGCCTTGGGGCCAACGTCCTGACTTTC.

J is TRBJ2-3 and V is TRBV5-6; D is ambiguous. This CDR3 is built from 15 residues. CDR1 and CDR2 (germline): SGHDT, YYEEEE. Trimming took 1 base from V and 1 from J, leaving 10 bases between them. The DNA of the CDR3 is TGTGCCAGCAGCTTGCGTTTCCCCCGCACAGATACGCAGTATTTT. This encodes CASSLRFPRTDTQYF.